This T cell receptor (beta chain) was recovered during a study of Ad26.COV2.S vaccination and SARS-CoV-2 variants. General observations from the study: Responses of spike-specific T cells (both CD8+ and CD4+) reportedly showed substantial breadth after vaccination.

The CDR3 consists of 14 residues. Trimming took off 6 bases at V and 6 bases at J, with 18 bases between the two ends. CDR1 is MNHEY, CDR2 SMNVEV, per germline (reference sequence). Sequencing was performed with immunoSEQ multiplex PCR; in TCRdb, only in-frame clones are kept and a portion is missing. The sample holds 320,000 or so clones, roughly nine tenths seen once. Treatment: over 15 received Ad26.COV2.S at low or high dose, single or two shots; about five received placebo; per-sample allocation not given. Day 63 after the first vaccine or placebo injection was the time point for sampling. Recruitment in Boston yielded a donor of adult age, 18-55 years. In the case of this clone: Its antigen is currently unknown.

The specimen was peripheral blood, collected in a trial of Ad26.COV2.S vaccine versus placebo. V gene TRBV27 combines with J gene TRBJ2-7; D is undetermined. The sequence was collected from a person between 18 and 65 years old who received the Ad26.COV2.S COVID-19 vaccine or a placebo. As DNA, the CDR3 is TGTGCCAGCAGCCTGAACTGGGATGGTATCGAGCAGTACTTC. Protein sequence: CASSLNWDGIEQYF.